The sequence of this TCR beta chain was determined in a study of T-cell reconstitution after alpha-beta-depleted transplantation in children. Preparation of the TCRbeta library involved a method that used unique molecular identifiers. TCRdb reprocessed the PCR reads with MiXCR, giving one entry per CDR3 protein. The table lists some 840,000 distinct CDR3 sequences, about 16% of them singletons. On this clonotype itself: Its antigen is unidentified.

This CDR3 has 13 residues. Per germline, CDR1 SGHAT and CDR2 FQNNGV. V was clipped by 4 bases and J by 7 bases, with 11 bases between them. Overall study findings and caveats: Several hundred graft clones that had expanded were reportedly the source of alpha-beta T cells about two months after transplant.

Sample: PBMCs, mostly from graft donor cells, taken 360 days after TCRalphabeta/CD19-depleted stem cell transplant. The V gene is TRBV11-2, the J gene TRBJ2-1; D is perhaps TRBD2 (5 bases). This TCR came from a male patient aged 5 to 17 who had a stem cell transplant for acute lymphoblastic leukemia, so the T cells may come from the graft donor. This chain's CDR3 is CASSSNLANEQFF. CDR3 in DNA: TGTGCCAGCAGCTCCAACTTAGCGAATGAGCAGTTCTTC.